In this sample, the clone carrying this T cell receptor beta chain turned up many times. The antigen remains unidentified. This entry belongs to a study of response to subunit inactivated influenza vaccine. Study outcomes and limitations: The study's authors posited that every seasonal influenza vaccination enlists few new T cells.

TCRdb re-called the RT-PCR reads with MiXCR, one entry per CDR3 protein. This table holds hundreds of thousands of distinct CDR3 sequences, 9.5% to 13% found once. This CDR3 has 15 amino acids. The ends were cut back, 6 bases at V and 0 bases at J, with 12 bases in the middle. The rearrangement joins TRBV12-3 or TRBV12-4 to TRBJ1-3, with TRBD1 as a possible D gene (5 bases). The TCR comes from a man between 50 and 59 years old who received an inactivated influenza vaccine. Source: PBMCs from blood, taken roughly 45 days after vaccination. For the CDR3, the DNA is TGTGCCAGCAGCTCATCAGGGAGCTCTGGAAACACCATATATTTT. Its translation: CASSSSGSSGNTIYF.